The next 17 T cell receptor beta chains were all read from a single sample in a study of human T cells and chemical hapten exposure. Time point indicated: patch test 3, about 24 weeks after DPC sensitization. Treatment specified: therapeutic diphenylcyclopropenone sensitization with weekly scalp DPC. MiXCR, applied by TCRdb to the RACE reads, yields one record per CDR3 protein. This table has about 170,000 distinct CDR3 sequences, about 30% appearing once. The material sequenced was whole blood, taken in connection with sensitization to the hapten diphenylcyclopropenone (DPC). Receptors originate from a woman between 18 and 29 years old with alopecia areata. Some clones in this sample may be carry-over from other donors' samples.

The J gene is TRBJ2-5, the V gene TRBV18; D uncertain. Looked up from germline, CDR1 is KGHSH and CDR2 is LQKENI. V lost 6 bases and J lost 1, with 9 bases in between. There are 13 residues in the CDR3. The CDR3 reads CASSRLLQETQYF. The CDR3 DNA follows: TGTGCCAGCTCGCGACTGCTCCAAGAGACCCAGTACTTC.

This clonotype was seen only a few times. The chain links TRBV11-1 to TRBJ2-7; D call uncertain. Germline values: CDR1 SGHAT, CDR2 FQDESV (reference sequence). Trimming took off 2 bases at V and 0 bases at J, with 11 bases between the two ends. This CDR3 comprises 15 residues. The CDR3 sequence is CASSLPVGVSYEQYF. CDR3 in DNA: TGTGCCAGCAGCTTACCCGTTGGCGTCTCCTACGAGCAGTACTTC. The full variable domain, completed using reference TRBV11-1 and TRBJ2-7, is EAEVAQSPRYKITEKSQAVAFWCDPISGHATLYWYRQILGQGPELLVQFQDESVVDDSQLPKDRFSAERLKGVDSTLKIQPAELGDSAMYLCASSLPVGVSYEQYFGPGTRLTVT.

This clonotype was observed a handful of times. V gene TRBV27 combines with J gene TRBJ2-7; D gene ambiguous. Germline V gene sequence: CDR1 MNHEY, CDR2 SMNVEV (reference sequence). The V end lost 2 bases, the J end lost 1 base, and 6 bases lay between the germline ends. This CDR3 is 13 amino acids long. The DNA for the CDR3 is TGTGCCAGCAGTTTACTGGATTCCTACGAGCAGTACTTC. Translation gives CASSLLDSYEQYF.

The chain employs TRBV30 and TRBJ2-3; 9 nucleotides line up with TRBD2. CDR3 length: 14 amino acids. Trimming cost V 3 bases and J 4 bases; bases outside gene matches: 5. CDR1 GTSNPN and CDR2 SVGIG come from the germline V gene (reference sequence). The CDR3 nucleotides read TGTGCCTGGAGAGGTAGCGGGAGTCCAGATACGCAGTATTTT. Protein sequence: CAWRGSGSPDTQYF. Full variable domain (remainder filled in from reference TRBV30 and TRBJ2-3): SQTIHQWPATLVQPVGSPLSLECTVEGTSNPNLYWYRQAAGRGLQLLFYSVGIGQISSEVPQNLSASRPQDRQFILSSKKLLLSDSGFYLCAWRGSGSPDTQYFGPGTRLTVL.

V is TRBV10-3 and J is TRBJ2-7; TRBD1 or TRBD2 may be the D gene (5 bases each). Trimming cost V 0 bases and J 5 bases, with 14 bases left between them. Germline CDR1 and CDR2: ENHRY and SYGVKD. The CDR3 extends over 15 amino acids. The CDR3 DNA reads as TGTGCCATCAGTGAGTCATCCGGGACGTCGGACGAGCAGTACTTC. This codes for CAISESSGTSDEQYF.

This clonotype was detected a few times. The genes are TRBV29-1 and TRBJ2-4; 7 bases align to TRBD1. The CDR3 sequence is 13 residues long. J gave up 6 bases and V 0 bases, and 2 bases lay outside the gene matches. Germline loops: CDR1 SQVTM, CDR2 ANQGSEA. DNA of the CDR3: TGCAGCGTTGAAGATTCAGGGGGAAACATTCAGTACTTC. Protein: CSVEDSGGNIQYF.

The chain combines TRBV10-3 with TRBJ2-7; maybe TRBD1 (7 bases). This CDR3 has 12 amino acids. Germline V gene sequence: CDR1 ENHRY, CDR2 SYGVKD. With 7 bases removed from V and 10 bases from J, the gap between germline ends came to 17 bases. The CDR3 nucleotides are TGTGCCATCATGGGGCAGGGGGGTTTTCAGTACTTC. It codes for CAIMGQGGFQYF.

The chain employs TRBV7-6 and TRBJ2-5; TRBD1 agrees at 11 bases. CDR1 is SGHVS and CDR2 is FNYEAQ in the germline V gene. The V segment lost 4 bases and the J segment 2 bases; nucleotides outside the gene matches: 9. The CDR3 covers 17 residues. The CDR3 protein is CASSSNPGTGGQETQYF. In DNA form, the CDR3 reads TGTGCCAGCAGCTCAAACCCCGGGACAGGGGGTCAAGAGACCCAGTACTTC.

The rearrangement joins TRBV6-4 to TRBJ1-1; D is unclear. V gave up 5 bases and J gave up 4 bases, with 14 bases separating them. Germline V CDR1 and CDR2: MRHNA, SNTAGT. The CDR3 loop spans 14 amino acids. The CDR3 sequence: CASSPQWSSTEAFF. The CDR3 nucleotides read TGTGCCAGCAGTCCCCAGTGGAGTAGCACTGAAGCTTTCTTT.

V is TRBV6-2 or TRBV6-3 and J is TRBJ1-1; a possible D gene is TRBD1 (5 bases). V was shortened by 8 bases and J by 4 bases, with 17 bases between the two germline ends. This CDR3 comprises 14 residues. Germline CDR1 MNHEY, CDR2 SVGEGT. In nucleotides, the CDR3 is TGTGCCAGCGGCCAAGTGGGGGTGGCCACTGAAGCTTTCTTT. It codes for CASGQVGVATEAFF.

The genes are TRBV4-1 and TRBJ2-7; weak D call: TRBD1 (6 bases). The CDR3 has 15 amino acids. Per germline, CDR1 MGHRA and CDR2 YSYEKL. V was shortened by 2 bases and J by 3 bases, with 14 bases between the two germline ends. The CDR3 loop is CASSQYDRQFYEQYF. In nucleotides, the CDR3 is TGCGCCAGCAGCCAATACGACAGGCAGTTCTACGAGCAGTACTTC.

The chain is built from TRBV10-3 and TRBJ2-7; D may be TRBD1 (6 bases). The CDR3 is made up of 16 amino acids. The V and J ends lost 3 bases and 3 bases respectively, with 18 bases between them. Germline V gene sequence: CDR1 ENHRY, CDR2 SYGVKD. The CDR3 here is CAISDFGTGTNYEQYF. Written as DNA, the CDR3 is TGTGCCATCAGTGATTTCGGAACCGGGACAAACTACGAGCAGTACTTC.

This clonotype was counted many times. V usage is TRBV29-1 and J usage is TRBJ2-1; no clear D. CDR1 SQVTM and CDR2 ANQGSEA come from the germline V gene. V lost 7 bases to trimming and J lost 5 bases, with 6 bases between them. This CDR3 has 10 amino acids. This CDR3 is CSAFNNEQFF. In DNA, the CDR3 is TGCAGCGCCTTTAACAATGAGCAGTTCTTC.

The chain carries TRBV12-3 or TRBV12-4 and TRBJ1-2; unclear D gene. The CDR3 is 16 residues long. The V end lost 2 bases, the J end lost 8 bases, and 21 bases lay between the germline ends. The CDR3 bases are TGTGCCAGCAGTTTAATGCGGCGGTGGACTACGGGGGGCTACACCTTC. Protein sequence: CASSLMRRWTTGGYTF.

This clonotype occurred a few times. J is TRBJ1-1 and V is TRBV4-1; D is perhaps TRBD1 (6 bases). CDR3 length: 14 amino acids. Trimming cost V 3 bases and J 11 bases, with 19 bases left between them. Germline V gene data show CDR1 as MGHRA and CDR2 as YSYEKL. In DNA, the CDR3 is TGCGCCAGCAGCCACGCAACACTAGGGGGAGGGGCTTTCTTT. As protein: CASSHATLGGGAFF.

The chain links TRBV11-1 to TRBJ1-2, with a tentative D call TRBD1 (6 bases). The CDR3 contains 12 residues. Trimming stripped 5 bases from V and 8 bases from J, with 12 bases between. The germline V gene has CDR1 SGHAT and CDR2 FQDESV (reference sequence). CDR3 DNA sequence: TGTGCCAGCAGCCTTCCCGGGACAGGCTACACCTTC. Translating it yields CASSLPGTGYTF.

The rearrangement links TRBV2 to TRBJ2-2, with D uncertain. V was cut by 2 bases and J by 1 base, with 5 bases left in between. Per the germline V gene, CDR1 is SNHLY and CDR2 is FYNNEI. The CDR3 sequence is 14 residues long. The CDR3 loop is CASSELGNTGELFF. CDR3 in DNA: TGTGCCAGCAGTGAATTGGGGAACACCGGGGAGCTGTTTTTT.